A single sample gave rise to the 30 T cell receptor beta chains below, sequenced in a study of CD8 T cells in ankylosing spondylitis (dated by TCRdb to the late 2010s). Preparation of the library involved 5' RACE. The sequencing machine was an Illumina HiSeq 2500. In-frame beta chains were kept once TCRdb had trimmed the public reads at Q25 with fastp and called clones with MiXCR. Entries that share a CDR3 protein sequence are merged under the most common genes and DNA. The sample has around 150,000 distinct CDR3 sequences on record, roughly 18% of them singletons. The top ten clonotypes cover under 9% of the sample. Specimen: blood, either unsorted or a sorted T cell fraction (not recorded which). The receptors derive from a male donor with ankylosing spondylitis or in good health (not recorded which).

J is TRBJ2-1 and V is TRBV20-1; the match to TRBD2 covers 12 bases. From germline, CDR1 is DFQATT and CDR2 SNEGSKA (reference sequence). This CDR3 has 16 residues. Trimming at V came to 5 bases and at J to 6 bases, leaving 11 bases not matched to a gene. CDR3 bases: TGCAGTGCTCCCAACCTAGCGGGAGGGCCATCCAATGAGCAGTTCTTC. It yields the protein CSAPNLAGGPSNEQFF.

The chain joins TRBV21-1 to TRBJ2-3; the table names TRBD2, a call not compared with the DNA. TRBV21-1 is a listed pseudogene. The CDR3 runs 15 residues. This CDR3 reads CASSKEFSVVGTQYF. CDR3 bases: TGTGCCAGCAGCAAAGAGTTCAGCGTAGTCGGTACGCAGTATTTT.

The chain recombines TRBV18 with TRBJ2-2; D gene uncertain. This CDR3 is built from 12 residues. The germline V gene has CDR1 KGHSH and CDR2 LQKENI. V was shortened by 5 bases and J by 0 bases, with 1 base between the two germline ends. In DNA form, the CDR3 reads TGTGCCAGCTCAACGAACACCGGGGAGCTGTTTTTT. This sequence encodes CASSTNTGELFF.

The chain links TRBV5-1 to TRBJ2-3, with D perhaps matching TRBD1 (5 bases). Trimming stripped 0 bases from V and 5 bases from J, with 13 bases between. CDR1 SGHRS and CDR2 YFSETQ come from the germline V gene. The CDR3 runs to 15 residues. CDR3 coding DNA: TGCGCCAGCAGCTTGGTGAAAGGGGCGGAAGATACGCAGTATTTT. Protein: CASSLVKGAEDTQYF. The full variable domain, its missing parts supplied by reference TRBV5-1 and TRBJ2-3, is KAGVTQTPRYLIKTRGQQVTLSCSPISGHRSVSWYQQTPGQGLQFLFEYFSETQRNKGNFPGRFSGRQFSNSRSEMNVSTLELGDSALYLCASSLVKGAEDTQYFGPGTRLTVL.

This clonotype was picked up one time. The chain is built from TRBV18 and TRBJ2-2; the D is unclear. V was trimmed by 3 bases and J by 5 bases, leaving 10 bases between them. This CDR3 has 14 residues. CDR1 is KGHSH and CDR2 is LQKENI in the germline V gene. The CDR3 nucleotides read TGTGCCAGCTCACCCCAGACCGGGACCGGGGAGCTGTTTTTT. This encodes CASSPQTGTGELFF.

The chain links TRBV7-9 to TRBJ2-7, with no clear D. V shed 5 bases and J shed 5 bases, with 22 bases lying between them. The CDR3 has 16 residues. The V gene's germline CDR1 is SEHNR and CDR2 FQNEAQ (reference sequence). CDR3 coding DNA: TGTGCCAGCAGCAGCAAAGGATCTAGTACATGGGACGAGCAGTACTTC. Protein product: CASSSKGSSTWDEQYF.

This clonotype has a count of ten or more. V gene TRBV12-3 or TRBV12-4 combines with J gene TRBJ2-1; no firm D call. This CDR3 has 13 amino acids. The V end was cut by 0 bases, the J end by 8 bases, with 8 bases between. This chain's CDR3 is CASSLAISYEQFF. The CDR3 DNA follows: TGTGCCAGCAGTTTAGCGATAAGCTATGAGCAGTTCTTC.

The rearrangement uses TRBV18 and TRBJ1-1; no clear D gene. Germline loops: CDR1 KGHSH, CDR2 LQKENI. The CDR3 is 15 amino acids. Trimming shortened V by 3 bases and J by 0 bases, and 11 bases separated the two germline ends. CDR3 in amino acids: CASSPTLSMNTEAFF. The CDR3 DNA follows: TGTGCCAGCTCACCTACCTTATCCATGAACACTGAAGCTTTCTTT.

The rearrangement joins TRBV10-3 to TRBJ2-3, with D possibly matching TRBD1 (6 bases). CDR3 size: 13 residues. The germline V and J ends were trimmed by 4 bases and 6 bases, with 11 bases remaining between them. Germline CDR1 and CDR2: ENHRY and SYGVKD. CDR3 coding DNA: TGTGCCATCAGTGCCACAGGGCCGGATACGCAGTATTTT. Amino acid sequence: CAISATGPDTQYF.

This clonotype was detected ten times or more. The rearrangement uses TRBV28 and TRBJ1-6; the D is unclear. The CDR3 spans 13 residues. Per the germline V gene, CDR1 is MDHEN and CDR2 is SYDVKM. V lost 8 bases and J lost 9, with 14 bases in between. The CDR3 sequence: CASLSFNGSPLHF. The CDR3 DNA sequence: TGTGCCAGCTTATCCTTTAATGGTTCACCCCTCCACTTT.

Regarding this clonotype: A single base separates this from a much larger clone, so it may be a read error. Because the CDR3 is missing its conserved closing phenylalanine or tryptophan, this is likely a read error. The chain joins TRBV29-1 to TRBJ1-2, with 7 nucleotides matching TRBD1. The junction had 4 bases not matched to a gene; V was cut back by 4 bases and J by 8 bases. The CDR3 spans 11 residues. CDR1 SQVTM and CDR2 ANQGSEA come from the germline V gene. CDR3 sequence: CSVGQGWGYTL. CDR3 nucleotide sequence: TGCAGCGTTGGACAGGGTTGGGGCTACACCCTC.

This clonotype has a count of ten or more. CDR3 in DNA: TGCAGCGCGGTAGAACACCAAGAGACCCAGTACTTC. Translation gives CSAVEHQETQYF. V usage is TRBV29-1 and J usage is TRBJ2-5; D unresolved. The CDR3 has 12 residues. Per the germline V gene, CDR1 is SQVTM and CDR2 is ANQGSEA. V was clipped by 7 bases and J by 0 bases, with 9 bases between them. Variable domain in full (rest from reference TRBV29-1 and TRBJ2-5): SAVISQKPSRDICQRGTSLTIQCQVDSQVTMMFWYRQQPGQSLTLIATANQGSEATYESGFVIDKFPISRPNLTFSTLTVSNMSPEDSSIYLCSAVEHQETQYFGPGTRLLVL.

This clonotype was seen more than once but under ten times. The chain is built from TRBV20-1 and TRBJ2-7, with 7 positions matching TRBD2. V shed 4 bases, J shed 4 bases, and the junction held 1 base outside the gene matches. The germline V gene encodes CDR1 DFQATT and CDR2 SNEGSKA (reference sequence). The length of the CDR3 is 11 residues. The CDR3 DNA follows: TGCAGTGCTAAGCGGGAATACGAGCAGTACTTC. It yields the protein CSAKREYEQYF.

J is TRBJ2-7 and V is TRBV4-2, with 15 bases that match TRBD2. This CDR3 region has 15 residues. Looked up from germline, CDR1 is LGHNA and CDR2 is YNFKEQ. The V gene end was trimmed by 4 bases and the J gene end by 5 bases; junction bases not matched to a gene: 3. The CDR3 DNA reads TGTGCCAGCAGCCCCCGGACTAGCGGGAGGGACGAGCAGTACTTC. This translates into CASSPRTSGRDEQYF.

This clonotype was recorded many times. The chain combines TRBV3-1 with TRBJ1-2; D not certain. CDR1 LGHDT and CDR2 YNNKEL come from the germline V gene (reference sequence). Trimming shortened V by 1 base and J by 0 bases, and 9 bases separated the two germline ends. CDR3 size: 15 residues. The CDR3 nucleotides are TGTGCCAGCAGCCAAGCCAGCTTGTCTAACTATGGCTACACCTTC. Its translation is CASSQASLSNYGYTF.

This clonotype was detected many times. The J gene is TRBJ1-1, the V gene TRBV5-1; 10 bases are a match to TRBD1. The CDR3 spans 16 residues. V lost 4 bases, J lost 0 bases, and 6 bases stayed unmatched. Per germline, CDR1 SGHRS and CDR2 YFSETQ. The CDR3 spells CASSPGTGAMNTEAFF. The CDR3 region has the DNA TGCGCCAGCAGCCCCGGGACAGGGGCCATGAACACTGAAGCTTTCTTT.

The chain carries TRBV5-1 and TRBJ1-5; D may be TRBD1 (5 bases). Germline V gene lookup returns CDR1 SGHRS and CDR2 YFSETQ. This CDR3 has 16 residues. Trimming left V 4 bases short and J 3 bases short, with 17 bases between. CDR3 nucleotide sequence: TGCGCCAGCAGCCCAGGTGGGCAGGGCCACAATCAGCCCCAGCATTTT. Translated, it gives CASSPGGQGHNQPQHF.

The CDR3 is CASSHDVAGGFNEQFF. The CDR3 nucleotides read TGCGCCAGCAGCCACGATGTAGCGGGAGGGTTCAATGAGCAGTTCTTC. V usage is TRBV4-1 and J usage is TRBJ2-1; 11 bases are shared with TRBD2. Trimming at V came to 3 bases and at J to 6 bases, leaving 7 bases not matched to a gene. The CDR3 loop spans 16 amino acids. CDR1 is MGHRA, CDR2 YSYEKL, per germline.

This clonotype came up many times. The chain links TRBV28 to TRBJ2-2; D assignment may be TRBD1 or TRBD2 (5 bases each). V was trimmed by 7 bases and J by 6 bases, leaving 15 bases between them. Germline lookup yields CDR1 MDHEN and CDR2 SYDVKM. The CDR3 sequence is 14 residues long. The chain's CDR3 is CASKPQGDPGELFF. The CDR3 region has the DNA TGTGCCAGCAAACCCCAAGGGGACCCCGGGGAGCTGTTTTTT.

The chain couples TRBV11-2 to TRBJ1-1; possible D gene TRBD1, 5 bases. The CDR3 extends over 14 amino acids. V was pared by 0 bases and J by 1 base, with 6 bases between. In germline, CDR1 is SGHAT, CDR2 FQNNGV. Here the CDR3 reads CASSLDQGNTEAFF. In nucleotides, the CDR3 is TGTGCCAGCAGCTTAGATCAGGGGAACACTGAAGCTTTCTTT. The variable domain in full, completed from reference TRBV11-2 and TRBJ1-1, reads EAGVAQSPRYKIIEKRQSVAFWCNPISGHATLYWYQQILGQGPKLLIQFQNNGVVDDSQLPKDRFSAERLKGVDSTLKIQPAKLEDSAVYLCASSLDQGNTEAFFGQGTRLTVV.

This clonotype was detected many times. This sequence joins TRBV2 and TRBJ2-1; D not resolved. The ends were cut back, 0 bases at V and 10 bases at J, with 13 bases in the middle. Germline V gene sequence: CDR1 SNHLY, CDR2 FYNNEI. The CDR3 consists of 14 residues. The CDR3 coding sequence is TGTGCCAGCAGTGAAGCTGGCCAGCAAAACGAGCAGTTCTTC. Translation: CASSEAGQQNEQFF.

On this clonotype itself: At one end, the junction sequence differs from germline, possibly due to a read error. CDR3 bases: TGTGCCAGTAGTTTATCAGGGGATGAGCAGTTCTTC. Protein product: CASSLSGDEQFF. The chain combines TRBV12-3 or TRBV12-4 with TRBJ2-1; D possibly corresponds to TRBD1 (6 bases). The length of the CDR3 is 12 residues.

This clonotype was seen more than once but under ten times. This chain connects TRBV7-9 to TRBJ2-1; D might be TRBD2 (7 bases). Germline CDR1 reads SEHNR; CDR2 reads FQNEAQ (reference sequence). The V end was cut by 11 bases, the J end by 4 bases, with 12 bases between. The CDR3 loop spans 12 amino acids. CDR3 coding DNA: TGTGCCGGGGGGGGCGTATACAATGAGCAGTTCTTC. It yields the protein CAGGGVYNEQFF. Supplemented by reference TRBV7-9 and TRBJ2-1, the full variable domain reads DTGVSQNPRHKITKRGQNVTFRCDPISEHNRLYWYRQTLGQGPEFLTYFQNEAQLEKSRLLSDRFSAERPKGSFSTLEIQRTEQGDSAMYLCAGGGVYNEQFFGPGTRLTVL.

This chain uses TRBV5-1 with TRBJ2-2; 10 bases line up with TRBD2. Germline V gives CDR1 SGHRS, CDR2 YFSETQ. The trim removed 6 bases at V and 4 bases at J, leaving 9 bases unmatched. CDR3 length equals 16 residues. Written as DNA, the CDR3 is TGCGCCAGCAAACCGCTAGCGGGAGACCCCACCGGGGAGCTGTTTTTT. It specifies CASKPLAGDPTGELFF.

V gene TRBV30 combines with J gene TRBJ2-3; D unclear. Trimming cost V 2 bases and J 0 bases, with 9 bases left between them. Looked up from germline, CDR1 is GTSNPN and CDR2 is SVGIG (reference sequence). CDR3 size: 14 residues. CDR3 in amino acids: CAWSFWKSTDTQYF. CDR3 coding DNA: TGTGCCTGGAGTTTCTGGAAAAGCACAGATACGCAGTATTTT.

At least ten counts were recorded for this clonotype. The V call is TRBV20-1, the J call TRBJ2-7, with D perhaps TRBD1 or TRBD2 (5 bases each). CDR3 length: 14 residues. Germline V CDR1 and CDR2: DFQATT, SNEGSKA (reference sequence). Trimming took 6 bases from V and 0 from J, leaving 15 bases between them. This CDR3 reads CSAKGTLSSYEQYF. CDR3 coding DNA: TGCAGTGCCAAGGGGACGCTTAGCTCCTACGAGCAGTACTTC.

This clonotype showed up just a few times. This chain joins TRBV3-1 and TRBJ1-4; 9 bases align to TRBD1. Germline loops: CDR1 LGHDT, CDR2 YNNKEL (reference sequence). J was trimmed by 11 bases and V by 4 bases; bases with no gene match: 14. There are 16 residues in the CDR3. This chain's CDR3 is CASSLRGGQGRQKLFF. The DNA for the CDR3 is TGTGCCAGCAGCCTCCGGGGAGGACAGGGGCGACAGAAACTGTTTTTT.

This CDR3 reads CASSARPESGQETQYF. Here the CDR3 DNA reads TGTGCCAGCAGTGCCCGACCGGAGTCTGGGCAAGAGACCCAGTACTTC. The rearrangement links TRBV6-1 to TRBJ2-5; D ambiguous. V lost 4 bases and J 2 bases, leaving 17 bases between the germline ends. The CDR3 sequence is 16 residues long. Germline V lookup: CDR1 MNHNS, CDR2 SASEGT.

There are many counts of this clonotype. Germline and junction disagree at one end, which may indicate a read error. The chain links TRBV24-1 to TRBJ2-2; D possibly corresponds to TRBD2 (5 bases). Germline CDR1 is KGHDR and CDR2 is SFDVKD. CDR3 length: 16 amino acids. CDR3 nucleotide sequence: TGTGCCACCAGTGACGACTACCCTAGGAACTCCGGGGAGCTGTTTTTT. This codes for CATSDDYPRNSGELFF.

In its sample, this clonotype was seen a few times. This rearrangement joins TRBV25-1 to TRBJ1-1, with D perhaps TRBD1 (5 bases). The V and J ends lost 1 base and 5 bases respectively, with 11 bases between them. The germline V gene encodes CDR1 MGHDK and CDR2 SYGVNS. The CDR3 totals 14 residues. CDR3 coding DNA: TGTGCCAGCAGTGAATTCCGGGACCTAACTGAAGCTTTCTTT. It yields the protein CASSEFRDLTEAFF.